This T cell receptor (beta chain) is from a study of CD8 T cells in Susac syndrome. This CDR3 is built from 14 residues. Germline-derived CDR1 and CDR2 are SGHRS and YFSETQ. Unmatched junction bases numbered 11, after V lost 4 bases and J lost 13 bases. Findings and caveats of the study: The study recognized that its TCR sequencing and HLA analysis covered a relatively small number of individuals.

RNA was extracted with the RNeasy kit, and a quantity of roughly 0.5 to 1 ug was reverse transcribed using random hexamers. One entry per CDR3 protein results from TCRdb running MiXCR on the immunoSEQ multiplex PCR reads. This table has roughly 84,000 distinct CDR3 sequences, about 96% appearing once. In the case of this clonotype: Its antigen is not identified.

The sequence derives from a human donor with Susac syndrome. Sequenced input: CD8+ T cells from PBMCs. The V and J genes are TRBV5-1 and TRBJ1-2; 12 bases are a match to TRBD1. In nucleotides, the CDR3 is TGCGCCAGCAGCCCTCTTGGGACAGGGGGCATCTGCACCTTC. This encodes CASSPLGTGGICTF.